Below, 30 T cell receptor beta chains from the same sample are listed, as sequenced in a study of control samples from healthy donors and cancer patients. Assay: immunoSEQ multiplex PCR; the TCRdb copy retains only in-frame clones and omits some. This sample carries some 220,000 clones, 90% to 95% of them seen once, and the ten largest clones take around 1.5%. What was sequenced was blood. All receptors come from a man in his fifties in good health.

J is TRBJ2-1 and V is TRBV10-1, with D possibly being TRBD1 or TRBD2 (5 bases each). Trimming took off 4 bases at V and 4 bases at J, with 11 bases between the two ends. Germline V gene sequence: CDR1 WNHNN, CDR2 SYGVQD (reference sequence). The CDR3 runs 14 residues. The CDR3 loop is CASSVGTGYNEQFF. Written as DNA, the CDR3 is TGCGCCAGCAGTGTGGGGACGGGATACAATGAGCAGTTCTTC.

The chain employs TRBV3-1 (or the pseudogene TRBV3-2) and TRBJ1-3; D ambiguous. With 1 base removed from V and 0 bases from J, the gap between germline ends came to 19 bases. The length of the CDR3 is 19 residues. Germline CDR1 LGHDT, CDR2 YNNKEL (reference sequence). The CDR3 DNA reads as TGTGCCAGCAGCCAAGGGGTTGCCGGGATAGGCCTCTCTGGAAACACCATATATTTT. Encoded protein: CASSQGVAGIGLSGNTIYF.

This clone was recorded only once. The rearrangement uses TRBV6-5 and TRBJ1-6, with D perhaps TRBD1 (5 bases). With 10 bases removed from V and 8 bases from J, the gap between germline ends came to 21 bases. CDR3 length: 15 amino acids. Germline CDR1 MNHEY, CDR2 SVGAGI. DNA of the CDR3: TGTGCCACCGCACCAACCGGGACTCCGGATTCACCCCTCCACTTT. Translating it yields CATAPTGTPDSPLHF.

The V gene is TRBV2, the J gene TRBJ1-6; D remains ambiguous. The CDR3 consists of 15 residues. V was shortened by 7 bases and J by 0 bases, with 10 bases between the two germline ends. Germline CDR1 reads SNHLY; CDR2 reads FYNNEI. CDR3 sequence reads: CASTGSSSYNSPLHF. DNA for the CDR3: TGTGCCAGCACAGGCTCCAGCTCCTATAATTCACCCCTCCACTTT.

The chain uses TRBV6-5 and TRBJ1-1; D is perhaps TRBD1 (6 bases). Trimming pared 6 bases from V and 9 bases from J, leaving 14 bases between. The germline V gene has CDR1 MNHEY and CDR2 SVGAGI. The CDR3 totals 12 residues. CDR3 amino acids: CASSRDRTQAFF. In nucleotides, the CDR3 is TGTGCCAGCAGCAGAGACAGGACCCAAGCTTTCTTT.

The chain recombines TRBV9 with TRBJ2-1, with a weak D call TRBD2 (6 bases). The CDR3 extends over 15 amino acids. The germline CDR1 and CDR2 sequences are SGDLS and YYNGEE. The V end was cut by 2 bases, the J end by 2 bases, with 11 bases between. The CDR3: CASSVGGLTYNEQFF. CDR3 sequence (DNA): TGTGCCAGCAGCGTGGGGGGACTCACCTACAATGAGCAGTTCTTC.

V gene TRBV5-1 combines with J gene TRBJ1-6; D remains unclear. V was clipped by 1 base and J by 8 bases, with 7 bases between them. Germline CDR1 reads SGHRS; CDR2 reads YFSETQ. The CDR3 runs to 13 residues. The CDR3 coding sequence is TGCGCCAGCAGCTTGACCCGGGATTCACCCCTCCACTTT. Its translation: CASSLTRDSPLHF.

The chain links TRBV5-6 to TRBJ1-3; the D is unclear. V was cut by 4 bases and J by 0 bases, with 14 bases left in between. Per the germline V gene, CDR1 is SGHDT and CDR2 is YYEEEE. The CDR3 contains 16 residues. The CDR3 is CASSPTRLSSGNTIYF. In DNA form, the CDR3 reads TGTGCCAGCAGCCCGACTAGGCTGAGCTCTGGAAACACCATATATTTT. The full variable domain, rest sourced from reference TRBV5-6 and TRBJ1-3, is DAGVTQSPTHLIKTRGQQVTLRCSPKSGHDTVSWYQQALGQGPQFIFQYYEEEERQRGNFPDRFSGHQFPNYSSELNVNALLLGDSALYLCASSPTRLSSGNTIYFGEGSWLTVV.

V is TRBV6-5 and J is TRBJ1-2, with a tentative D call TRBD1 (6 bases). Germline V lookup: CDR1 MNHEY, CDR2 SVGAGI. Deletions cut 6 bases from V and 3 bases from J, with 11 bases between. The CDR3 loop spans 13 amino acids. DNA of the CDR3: TGTGCCAGCAGAGCCACAGGGTACTATGGCTACACCTTC. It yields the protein CASRATGYYGYTF.

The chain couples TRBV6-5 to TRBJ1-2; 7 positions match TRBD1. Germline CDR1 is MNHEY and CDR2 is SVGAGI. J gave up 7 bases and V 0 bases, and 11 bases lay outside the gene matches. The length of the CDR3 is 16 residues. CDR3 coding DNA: TGTGCCAGCAGTTACTCGATTTCTGACCAGGGGGTTGGCTACACCTTC. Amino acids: CASSYSISDQGVGYTF.

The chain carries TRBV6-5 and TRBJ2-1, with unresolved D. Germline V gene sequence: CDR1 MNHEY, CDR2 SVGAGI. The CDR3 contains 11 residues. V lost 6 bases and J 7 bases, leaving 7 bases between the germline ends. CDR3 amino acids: CASRVWNEQFF. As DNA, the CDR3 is TGTGCCAGCAGGGTTTGGAATGAGCAGTTCTTC.

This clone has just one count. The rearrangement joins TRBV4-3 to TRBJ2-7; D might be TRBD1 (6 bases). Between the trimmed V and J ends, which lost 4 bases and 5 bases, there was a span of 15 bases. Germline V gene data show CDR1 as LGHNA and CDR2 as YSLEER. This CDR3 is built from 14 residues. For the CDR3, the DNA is TGCGCCAGCAGCCCAGGACGGGACATCAACGAGCAGTACTTC. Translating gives CASSPGRDINEQYF.

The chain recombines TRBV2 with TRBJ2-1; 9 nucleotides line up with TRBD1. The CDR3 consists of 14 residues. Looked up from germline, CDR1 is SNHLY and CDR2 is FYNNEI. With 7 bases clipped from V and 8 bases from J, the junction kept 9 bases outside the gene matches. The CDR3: CASKANRGRDEQFF. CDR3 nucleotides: TGTGCCAGCAAGGCGAACAGGGGGCGCGATGAGCAGTTCTTC.

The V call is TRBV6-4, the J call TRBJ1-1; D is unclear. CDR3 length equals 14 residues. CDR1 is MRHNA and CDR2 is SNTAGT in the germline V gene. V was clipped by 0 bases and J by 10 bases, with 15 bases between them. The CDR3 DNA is TGTGCCAGCAGTGACTCGATAACGGGTTCTAGAGCTTTCTTT. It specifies CASSDSITGSRAFF.

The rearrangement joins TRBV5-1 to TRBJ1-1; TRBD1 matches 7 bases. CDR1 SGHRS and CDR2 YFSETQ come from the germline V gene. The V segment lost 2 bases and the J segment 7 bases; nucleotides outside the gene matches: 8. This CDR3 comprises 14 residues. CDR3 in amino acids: CASSFRGVADEAFF. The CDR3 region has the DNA TGCGCCAGCAGCTTCAGGGGGGTGGCGGATGAAGCTTTCTTT. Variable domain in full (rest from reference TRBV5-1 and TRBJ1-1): KAGVTQTPRYLIKTRGQQVTLSCSPISGHRSVSWYQQTPGQGLQFLFEYFSETQRNKGNFPGRFSGRQFSNSRSEMNVSTLELGDSALYLCASSFRGVADEAFFGQGTRLTVV.

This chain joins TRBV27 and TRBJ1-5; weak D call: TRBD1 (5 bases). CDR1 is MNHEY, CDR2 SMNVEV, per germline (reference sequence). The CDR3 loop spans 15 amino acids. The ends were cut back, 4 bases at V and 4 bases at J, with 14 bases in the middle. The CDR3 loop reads CASSSTDGGNQPQHF. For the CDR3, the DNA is TGTGCCAGCAGTTCCACCGACGGGGGGAATCAGCCCCAGCATTTT.

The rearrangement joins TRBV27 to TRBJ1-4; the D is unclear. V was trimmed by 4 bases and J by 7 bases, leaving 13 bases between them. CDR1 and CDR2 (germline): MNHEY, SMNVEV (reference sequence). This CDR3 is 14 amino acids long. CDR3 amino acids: CASSSHAGSEKLFF. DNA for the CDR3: TGTGCCAGCAGTTCCCACGCCGGTAGTGAAAAACTGTTTTTT.

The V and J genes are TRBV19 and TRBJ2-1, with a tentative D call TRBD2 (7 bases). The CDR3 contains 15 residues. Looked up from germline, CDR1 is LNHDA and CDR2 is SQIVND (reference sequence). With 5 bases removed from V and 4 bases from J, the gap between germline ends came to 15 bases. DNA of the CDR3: TGTGCCAGTAGTTCCTGGGGGGGCCGTTACAATGAGCAGTTCTTC. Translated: CASSSWGGRYNEQFF.

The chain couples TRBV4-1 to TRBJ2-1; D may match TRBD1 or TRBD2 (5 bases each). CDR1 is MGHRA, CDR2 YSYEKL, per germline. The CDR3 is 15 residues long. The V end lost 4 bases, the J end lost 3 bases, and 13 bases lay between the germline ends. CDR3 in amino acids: CASSPSPGRYNEQFF. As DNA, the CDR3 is TGCGCCAGCAGCCCCTCCCCGGGGCGCTACAATGAGCAGTTCTTC.

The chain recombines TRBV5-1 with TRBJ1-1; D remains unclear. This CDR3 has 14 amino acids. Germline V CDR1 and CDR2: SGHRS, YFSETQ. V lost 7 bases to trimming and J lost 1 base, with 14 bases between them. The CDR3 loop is CASRQSPGNTEAFF. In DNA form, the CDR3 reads TGCGCCAGCCGCCAATCCCCAGGGAACACTGAAGCTTTCTTT.

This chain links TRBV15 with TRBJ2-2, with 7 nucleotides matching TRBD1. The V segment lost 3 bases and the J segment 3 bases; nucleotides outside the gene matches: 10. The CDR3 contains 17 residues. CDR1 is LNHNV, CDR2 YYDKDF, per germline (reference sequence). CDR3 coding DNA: TGTGCCACCAGCAGGGGAAACAGGGGTTCGGACACCGGGGAGCTGTTTTTT. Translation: CATSRGNRGSDTGELFF.

DNA of the CDR3: TGTGCCAGTAGTATTGGCTATCGTTCTGAAGCTTTCTTT. Protein product: CASSIGYRSEAFF. The chain couples TRBV19 to TRBJ1-1; the D is unclear. This CDR3 has 13 residues. Trimming removed 3 bases at V and 6 bases at J, with 11 bases between. Per germline, CDR1 LNHDA and CDR2 SQIVND (reference sequence).

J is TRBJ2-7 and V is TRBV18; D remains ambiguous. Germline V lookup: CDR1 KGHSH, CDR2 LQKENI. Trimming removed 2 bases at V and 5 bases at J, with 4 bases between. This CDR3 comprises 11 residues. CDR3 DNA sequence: TGTGCCAGCTCACCATCCCACGAGCAGTACTTC. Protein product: CASSPSHEQYF.

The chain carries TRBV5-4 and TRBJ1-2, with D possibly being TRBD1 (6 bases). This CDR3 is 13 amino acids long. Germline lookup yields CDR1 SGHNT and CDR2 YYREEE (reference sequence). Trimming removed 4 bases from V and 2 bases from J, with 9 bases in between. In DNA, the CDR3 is TGTGCCAGCAGCAGGACAGACAACTATGGCTACACCTTC. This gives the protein CASSRTDNYGYTF.

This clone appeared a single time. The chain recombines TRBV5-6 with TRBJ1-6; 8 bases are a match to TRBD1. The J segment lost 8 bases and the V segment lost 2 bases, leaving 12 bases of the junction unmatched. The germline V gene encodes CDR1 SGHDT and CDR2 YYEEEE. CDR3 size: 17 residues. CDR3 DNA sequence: TGTGCCAGCAGCTTAGCGCAGGGGGCGATGAACGATTCACCCCTCCACTTT. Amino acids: CASSLAQGAMNDSPLHF.

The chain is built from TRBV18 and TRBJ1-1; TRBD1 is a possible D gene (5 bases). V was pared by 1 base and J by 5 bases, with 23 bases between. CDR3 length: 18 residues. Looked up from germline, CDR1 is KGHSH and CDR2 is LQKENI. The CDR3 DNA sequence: TGTGCCAGCTCACCACTTTACCGGGACCTTAATTTGGGGACTGAAGCTTTCTTT. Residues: CASSPLYRDLNLGTEAFF.

CDR3 loop: CASSGLAGVTDTQYF. The CDR3, as DNA: TGTGCCAGCAGTGGACTAGCGGGTGTGACAGATACGCAGTATTTT. This rearrangement joins TRBV2 to TRBJ2-3, with TRBD2 identical over 10 bases. Germline V gives CDR1 SNHLY, CDR2 FYNNEI. This CDR3 is built from 15 residues. The V segment lost 4 bases and the J segment 3 bases; nucleotides outside the gene matches: 4.

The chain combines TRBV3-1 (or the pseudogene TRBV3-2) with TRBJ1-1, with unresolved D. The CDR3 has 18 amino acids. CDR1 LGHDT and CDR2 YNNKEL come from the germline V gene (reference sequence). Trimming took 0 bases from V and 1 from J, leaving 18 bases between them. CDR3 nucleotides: TGTGCCAGCAGCCAAGATCGTGAAGGGTGGGTCAGGAACACTGAAGCTTTCTTT. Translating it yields CASSQDREGWVRNTEAFF.

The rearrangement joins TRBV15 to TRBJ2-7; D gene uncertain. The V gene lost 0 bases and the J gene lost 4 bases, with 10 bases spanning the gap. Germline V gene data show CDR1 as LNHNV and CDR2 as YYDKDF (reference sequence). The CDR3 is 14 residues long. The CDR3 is CATSRDWDIYEQYF. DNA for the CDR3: TGTGCCACCAGCAGAGATTGGGATATTTACGAGCAGTACTTC. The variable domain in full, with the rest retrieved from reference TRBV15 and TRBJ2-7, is DAMVIQNPRYQVTQFGKPVTLSCSQTLNHNVMYWYQQKSSQAPKLLFHYYDKDFNNEADTPDNFQSRRPNTSFCFLDIRSPGLGDTAMYLCATSRDWDIYEQYFGPGTRLTVT.

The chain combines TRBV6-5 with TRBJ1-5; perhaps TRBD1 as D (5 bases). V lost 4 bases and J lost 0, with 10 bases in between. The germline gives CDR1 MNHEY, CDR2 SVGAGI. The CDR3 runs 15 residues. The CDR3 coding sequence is TGTGCCAGCAGTTCCACAGGTCATAGCAATCAGCCCCAGCATTTT. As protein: CASSSTGHSNQPQHF.